Presented here are 32 T cell receptor beta chains from one specimen sequenced in a study of control samples from healthy donors and cancer patients. Generated by immunoSEQ multiplex PCR, the TCRdb table keeps only in-frame clones and is missing some. The sample holds roughly 130,000 clones, approximately 90% seen once. Sequencing used blood. The receptors stem from a young man in good health.

The CDR3 nucleotides are TGTGCCAGCAGCCAAGATTTCGGACTAGCGGGGGGTGATACGCAGTATTTT. Translating gives CASSQDFGLAGGDTQYF. This chain connects TRBV14 to TRBJ2-3, with TRBD2 matching over 14 bases. The CDR3 is 17 amino acids. Per germline, CDR1 SGHDN and CDR2 FVKESK. V was clipped by 0 bases and J by 6 bases; unmatched bases: 5.

This clone showed up just once. This chain links TRBV2 with TRBJ1-2; D is perhaps TRBD1 (5 bases). CDR3 size: 17 residues. V gave up 5 bases and J gave up 0 bases, with 19 bases separating them. Germline lookup yields CDR1 SNHLY and CDR2 FYNNEI. The CDR3 protein is CASSSRDPRGSNYGYTF. The DNA for the CDR3 is TGTGCCAGCAGTTCCCGGGACCCACGGGGGTCTAACTATGGCTACACCTTC.

The chain carries TRBV20-1 and TRBJ1-2, with TRBD1 matching over 9 bases. Germline trimming cut 3 bases from V and 3 bases from J; bases unmatched to any gene: 5. From germline, CDR1 is DFQATT and CDR2 SNEGSKA (reference sequence). CDR3 size: 14 residues. CDR3 protein: CSASPQGAYYGYTF. CDR3 nucleotides: TGCAGTGCTAGTCCACAGGGGGCTTACTATGGCTACACCTTC.

This clone was observed a few times. The chain employs TRBV7-9 and TRBJ2-7, with 8 nucleotides matching TRBD1. V gave up 2 bases and J gave up 5 bases; unmatched junction bases: 5. The CDR3 is 14 residues long. Germline V CDR1 and CDR2: SEHNR, FQNEAQ (reference sequence). CDR3 coding DNA: TGTGCCAGCAGCTTACATCAGGGGGCGAACGAGCAGTACTTC. Its protein product is CASSLHQGANEQYF.

The chain employs TRBV12-3 or TRBV12-4 and TRBJ1-1; D not resolved. The ends were cut back, 6 bases at V and 4 bases at J, with 12 bases in the middle. The CDR3 has 13 amino acids. The CDR3 nucleotides are TGTGCCAGCAGCCTAGAAGGTGTCACTGAAGCTTTCTTT. This translates into CASSLEGVTEAFF.

The V gene is TRBV9, the J gene TRBJ2-3; D remains unclear. CDR1 is SGDLS, CDR2 YYNGEE, per germline. With 4 bases removed from V and 0 bases from J, the gap between germline ends came to 9 bases. The CDR3 has 14 amino acids. CDR3 protein: CASSPGMSTDTQYF. CDR3 in DNA: TGTGCCAGCAGCCCAGGCATGAGCACAGATACGCAGTATTTT.

This CDR3 reads CASGPREGYNYGYTF. The CDR3 nucleotides read TGCGCCAGCGGACCTAGAGAGGGTTATAACTATGGCTACACCTTC. The chain is built from TRBV5-1 and TRBJ1-2; D unresolved. Germline assignment: CDR1 SGHRS and CDR2 YFSETQ. Trimming left V 7 bases short and J 1 base short, with 17 bases between. The CDR3 runs to 15 residues.

The chain couples TRBV6-5 to TRBJ1-2; perhaps TRBD1 as D (5 bases). CDR1 MNHEY and CDR2 SVGAGI come from the germline V gene. The V end lost 7 bases, the J end lost 8 bases, and 17 bases lay between the germline ends. This CDR3 contains 13 residues. The CDR3: CASTTGGAGGYTF. CDR3 nucleotide sequence: TGTGCCAGCACCACGGGAGGGGCGGGCGGCTACACCTTC.

This chain's CDR3 is CASSLSGAAGELFF. The DNA for the CDR3 is TGTGCCAGCAGCTTATCAGGGGCGGCCGGGGAGCTGTTTTTT. The V and J genes are TRBV11-2 and TRBJ2-2; TRBD1 might be the D (6 bases). Between the trimmed V and J ends, which lost 2 bases and 6 bases, there was a span of 10 bases. Germline values: CDR1 SGHAT, CDR2 FQNNGV. This CDR3 comprises 14 residues.

This rearrangement joins TRBV4-1 to TRBJ1-4; a possible D gene is TRBD1 (6 bases). The V end was cut by 4 bases, the J end by 7 bases, with 19 bases between. Germline V lookup: CDR1 MGHRA, CDR2 YSYEKL. There are 16 residues in the CDR3. CDR3 amino acids: CASSLGLKIGGEKLFF. CDR3 nucleotides: TGCGCCAGCAGCCTGGGACTTAAAATAGGGGGTGAAAAACTGTTTTTT.

This chain joins TRBV9 and TRBJ2-3; D gene uncertain. Germline V gene data show CDR1 as SGDLS and CDR2 as YYNGEE. The CDR3 extends over 15 amino acids. V was shortened by 0 bases and J by 0 bases, with 8 bases between the two germline ends. CDR3 sequence: CASSVVGYSTDTQYF. As DNA, the CDR3 is TGTGCCAGCAGCGTAGTGGGGTACAGCACAGATACGCAGTATTTT. Drawing the rest from reference TRBV9 and TRBJ2-3, the complete variable domain is DSGVTQTPKHLITATGQRVTLRCSPRSGDLSVYWYQQSLDQGLQFLIQYYNGEERAKGNILERFSAQQFPDLHSELNLSSLELGDSALYFCASSVVGYSTDTQYFGPGTRLTVL.

In this sample, this clone is medium-sized (0.01 to 0.1%). The chain joins TRBV30 to TRBJ1-1, with D uncertain. This CDR3 contains 13 residues. V was trimmed by 1 base and J by 5 bases, leaving 11 bases between them. Germline CDR1 is GTSNPN and CDR2 is SVGIG (reference sequence). In DNA form, the CDR3 reads TGTGCCTGGAGTGCGTGGCAGGATACTGAAGCTTTCTTT. Amino acids: CAWSAWQDTEAFF.

The gene calls are TRBV5-6 and TRBJ2-2, with TRBD1 matching 7 bases. The CDR3 runs to 16 residues. The V and J ends lost 4 bases and 0 bases, in that order; junction bases with no gene match: 6. Germline values: CDR1 SGHDT, CDR2 YYEEEE. The CDR3 reads CASSIRRGSNTGELFF. The CDR3 nucleotides read TGTGCCAGCAGCATCCGCAGGGGGTCGAACACCGGGGAGCTGTTTTTT.

This sequence joins TRBV7-9 and TRBJ2-7; 7 positions agree with TRBD1. CDR1 SEHNR and CDR2 FQNEAQ come from the germline V gene (reference sequence). The trim removed 5 bases at V and 10 bases at J, leaving 5 bases unmatched. CDR3 length equals 11 residues. This chain's CDR3 is CASSIDRDQYF. CDR3 DNA: TGTGCCAGCAGCATAGACAGGGACCAGTACTTC.

This chain uses TRBV6-5 with TRBJ1-2, with TRBD1 matching over 8 bases. The length of the CDR3 is 13 residues. V was clipped by 8 bases and J by 4 bases; unmatched bases: 6. Germline V gene sequence: CDR1 MNHEY, CDR2 SVGAGI. In nucleotides, the CDR3 is TGTGCCAGCGGGGACAGGCGCCTCTATGGCTACACCTTC. Protein sequence: CASGDRRLYGYTF.

The chain recombines TRBV10-3 with TRBJ2-7, with D unclear. V shed 0 bases and J shed 5 bases, with 5 bases lying between them. The CDR3 sequence is 12 residues long. Germline lookup yields CDR1 ENHRY and CDR2 SYGVKD. The CDR3 spells CAISESLDEQYF. Written as DNA, the CDR3 is TGTGCCATCAGTGAGTCCCTGGACGAGCAGTACTTC.

The gene calls are TRBV30 and TRBJ2-3; possibly TRBD1 or TRBD2 for D (6 bases each). Germline CDR1 is GTSNPN and CDR2 is SVGIG (reference sequence). Trimming left V 3 bases short and J 5 bases short, with 12 bases between. The CDR3 contains 13 residues. DNA of the CDR3: TGTGCCTGGAGCACACAGGGACTAGATACGCAGTATTTT. Protein: CAWSTQGLDTQYF.

The chain links TRBV9 to TRBJ1-1; D gene uncertain. The CDR3 runs to 13 residues. CDR1 and CDR2 from the germline V gene are SGDLS and YYNGEE. Deletions cut 0 bases from V and 5 bases from J, with 8 bases between. CDR3 sequence reads: CASSVVGDTEAFF. The DNA of the CDR3 is TGTGCCAGCAGCGTAGTCGGGGATACTGAAGCTTTCTTT.

The V gene is TRBV29-1, the J gene TRBJ2-7; D call uncertain. The germline V and J ends were trimmed by 7 bases and 4 bases, with 11 bases remaining between them. The CDR3 covers 11 residues. Per the germline V gene, CDR1 is SQVTM and CDR2 is ANQGSEA. CDR3: CSATDRYEQYF. CDR3 nucleotides: TGCAGCGCAACCGATCGGTACGAGCAGTACTTC.

The CDR3 sequence is CASSSAGSTANYGYTF. The CDR3 DNA sequence: TGTGCCAGCAGCTCCGCGGGTAGCACAGCCAACTATGGCTACACCTTC. The chain links TRBV7-2 to TRBJ1-2; D remains unclear. The V end was cut by 4 bases, the J end by 2 bases, with 17 bases between. This CDR3 contains 16 residues. Germline V gives CDR1 SGHTA, CDR2 FQGNSA.

This chain links TRBV6-5 with TRBJ2-5; 11 positions agree with TRBD2. The CDR3 runs to 15 residues. V lost 7 bases to trimming and J lost 1 base; unmatched junction nucleotides: 5. Germline V lookup: CDR1 MNHEY, CDR2 SVGAGI. CDR3 sequence reads: CASTRTSGRQETQYF. The CDR3 bases are TGTGCCAGCACTCGGACTAGCGGGCGCCAAGAGACCCAGTACTTC.

The rearrangement uses TRBV11-2 and TRBJ1-1; TRBD1 matches at 8 bases. Germline V gene lookup returns CDR1 SGHAT and CDR2 FQNNGV. The trim removed 1 base at V and 1 base at J, leaving 2 bases unmatched. CDR3 size: 15 residues. CDR3 sequence (DNA): TGTGCCAGCAGCTTAGCAGGGGGCGGGAACACTGAAGCTTTCTTT. It encodes CASSLAGGGNTEAFF.

The J gene is TRBJ1-2, the V gene TRBV5-4, with 8 bases fitting TRBD1. There are 15 residues in the CDR3. V gave up 1 base and J gave up 5 bases; unmatched junction bases: 7. The germline gives CDR1 SGHNT, CDR2 YYREEE (reference sequence). The CDR3 nucleotides read TGTGCCAGCAGCTTGTTTTTCGGACAGGGTTATGGCTACACCTTC. Translating it yields CASSLFFGQGYGYTF.

The rearrangement uses TRBV6-6 and TRBJ1-3; 7 bases agree with TRBD1. V shed 6 bases and J 6 bases; nucleotides not matched to a gene: 8. Germline CDR1 is MNHNY and CDR2 is SVGAGI (reference sequence). The CDR3 has 14 residues. The CDR3 DNA follows: TGTGCCAGCAGGCGTACAGGGGTTGAAAACACCATATATTTT. It encodes CASRRTGVENTIYF.

This sequence joins TRBV14 and TRBJ1-2; unclear D gene. Germline V lookup: CDR1 SGHDN, CDR2 FVKESK. This CDR3 has 15 amino acids. The germline V and J ends were trimmed by 1 base and 8 bases, with 17 bases remaining between them. CDR3 nucleotides: TGTGCCAGCAGCCAAGGCGCTACGAGGGCCGGAGGCTACACCTTC. This sequence encodes CASSQGATRAGGYTF.

CDR3 nucleotides: TGCGCCAGCAGCCAAGCCGGGACAGGGTTCGACGAGCAGTACTTC. Translated, it gives CASSQAGTGFDEQYF. The chain has TRBV4-1 and TRBJ2-7; 9 bases are a match to TRBD1. The CDR3 contains 15 residues. Germline V gene data show CDR1 as MGHRA and CDR2 as YSYEKL. The V gene end was trimmed by 1 base and the J gene end by 5 bases; junction bases not matched to a gene: 6.

V usage is TRBV18 and J usage is TRBJ2-1, with D maybe TRBD1 (6 bases). V lost 3 bases, J lost 4 bases, and 13 bases lay in between. The CDR3 contains 15 residues. CDR1 and CDR2 (germline): KGHSH, LQKENI. As DNA, the CDR3 is TGTGCCAGCTCACCTGACAGGACACCTTACAATGAGCAGTTCTTC. This translates into CASSPDRTPYNEQFF.

Remarks on this clone: This CDR3 is also generated by other DNA sequences in the sample. The chain is built from TRBV24-1 and TRBJ1-6, with 8 bases lining up with TRBD1. J was trimmed by 6 bases and V by 4 bases; bases with no gene match: 4. The germline V gene encodes CDR1 KGHDR and CDR2 SFDVKD. The length of the CDR3 is 15 residues. Here the CDR3 DNA reads TGTGCCACCAGTGACAGGACAGGGTTTAATTCACCCCTCCACTTT. Protein product: CATSDRTGFNSPLHF.

The genes are TRBV4-1 and TRBJ2-1; D gene uncertain. Germline lookup yields CDR1 MGHRA and CDR2 YSYEKL. V lost 4 bases, J lost 5 bases, and 9 bases lay in between. CDR3 size: 13 residues. Here the CDR3 DNA reads TGCGCCAGCAGCCCTCCCTCTGACAATGAGCAGTTCTTC. Translated, it gives CASSPPSDNEQFF.

The chain couples TRBV7-2 to TRBJ1-6; no definite D call. Germline assignment: CDR1 SGHTA and CDR2 FQGNSA. CDR3 length equals 12 residues. V lost 2 bases to trimming and J lost 9 bases, with 5 bases between them. DNA of the CDR3: TGTGCCAGCAGCTTATCCCTTTCACCCCTCCACTTT. It translates to CASSLSLSPLHF.

V is TRBV18 and J is TRBJ2-7; TRBD1 matches 9 bases. Looked up from germline, CDR1 is KGHSH and CDR2 is LQKENI. Unmatched junction bases numbered 5, after V lost 3 bases and J lost 2 bases. This CDR3 is built from 15 residues. DNA for the CDR3: TGTGCCAGCTCACCCTCGGGACAGGGCCCCTACGAGCAGTACTTC. Its translation: CASSPSGQGPYEQYF.

This clone was found a few times. The chain has TRBV30 and TRBJ1-2; D is ambiguous. The CDR3 spans 11 residues. The germline CDR1 and CDR2 sequences are GTSNPN and SVGIG (reference sequence). The ends were cut back, 0 bases at V and 6 bases at J, with 5 bases in the middle. The CDR3 coding sequence is TGTGCCTGGAGTGTATGGGATGGCTACACCTTC. This encodes CAWSVWDGYTF.